This TCR beta chain was captured by sequencing in a study of Ad26.COV2.S vaccination and SARS-CoV-2 variants. TCRdb keeps only in-frame clones here, not all; method: immunoSEQ multiplex PCR. The table shows approximately 340,000 clones, with about 90% occurring only once. General observations from the study: Measures of TCR breadth and depth may have fallen short of total T cell responses. Substantial response breadth was reportedly seen for spike-specific CD8+ and CD4+ T cells after vaccination. Vaccine recipients posted higher spike-specific TCR breadth than their placebo counterparts.

About this clone itself: Its target is not known.

This CDR3 contains 12 residues. The germline gives CDR1 SQVTM, CDR2 ANQGSEA. V gave up 4 bases and J gave up 1 base, with 7 bases separating them. Specimen: peripheral blood, collected after recovery from COVID-19. The TCR was taken from a human donor who had recovered from COVID-19. The gene calls are TRBV29-1 and TRBJ1-1; D gene ambiguous. CDR3 in amino acids: CSVVGRNTEAFF. Here the CDR3 DNA reads TGCAGCGTTGTGGGGAGGAACACTGAAGCTTTCTTT.